These 5 T cell receptor beta chains came from one sample sequenced in a study of vaccination and CD4 T cells after COVID-19. As for treatment: roughly ten-day PBMC culture with coronavirus spike peptide pools or control peptides (ViraFEST assay). Antigen specificity for these receptors is unknown. With the Oncomine TCR Beta short-read assay, DNA from cultured CD4+ T cells was sequenced. TCRdb itself ran the PCR reads through MiXCR, one entry per CDR3 protein. The table records some 14,000 distinct CDR3 sequences, 65% to 80% of them present only once. Sequencing input: CD4+ T cells from blood, cultured in vitro. These TCRs come from a human donor who had recovered from COVID-19.

The V gene is TRBV19, the J gene TRBJ2-7; 8 bases fit TRBD1. The CDR3 is made up of 15 amino acids. CDR1 and CDR2 from the germline V gene are LNHDA and SQIVND (reference sequence). Trimming removed 6 bases from V and 4 bases from J; junction bases left unmatched: 11. The CDR3 region is CASSLQAGGRYEQYF. The CDR3 DNA reads as TGTGCCAGTAGCCTGCAAGCAGGGGGCAGGTACGAGCAGTACTTC.

This clonotype was counted a few times. The rearrangement uses TRBV20-1 and TRBJ2-5; 8 bases match TRBD2. Germline V CDR1 and CDR2: DFQATT, SNEGSKA (reference sequence). The CDR3 covers 14 residues. Germline trimming cut 6 bases from V and 4 bases from J; bases unmatched to any gene: 10. The CDR3 protein is CSARGGVMGETQYF. Here the CDR3 DNA reads TGCAGTGCACGGGGGGGAGTGATGGGAGAGACCCAGTACTTC.

The chain links TRBV21-1 to TRBJ2-3; the DNA was not compared with TRBD1, the D call given in the table. TRBV21-1 is annotated as a pseudogene. The CDR3 consists of 14 residues. CDR3 bases: TGTGCCAGCAACGCCAGTAGGGGACCGGATACGCAGTATTTT. It translates to CASNASRGPDTQYF.

The chain employs TRBV7-2 and TRBJ1-2; the match to TRBD1 covers 8 bases. Germline loops: CDR1 SGHTA, CDR2 FQGNSA. This CDR3 is 17 amino acids long. The V and J ends lost 5 bases and 7 bases, in that order; junction bases with no gene match: 18. The CDR3 loop is CASSPGSTGEGSSGYTF. The DNA of the CDR3 is TGTGCCAGCAGCCCGGGGTCGACAGGGGAGGGATCCAGTGGCTACACCTTC.

In DNA form, the CDR3 reads TGTGCCAGCAGTCCCAACAGACAGGGTGGTGAAAAACTGTTTTTT. Translated, it gives CASSPNRQGGEKLFF. The chain uses TRBV28 and TRBJ1-4; 7 bases match TRBD1. The CDR3 has 15 residues. Germline V lookup: CDR1 MDHEN, CDR2 SYDVKM. With 5 bases clipped from V and 7 bases from J, the junction kept 10 bases outside the gene matches.